These 21 T cell receptor beta chains were all obtained from the same sample, sequenced in a study of T cell responses to AZD1222 COVID-19 vaccine (dated by TCRdb to 2020 to 2022). Taken with the paper, the label for time point translates to: about 28 days (+/-7) after the second vaccine dose. Libraries came from the immunoSEQ multiplex PCR assay. Here the immuneACCESS table is served through TCRdb, limited to in-frame sequences with V and J called. Missing clones are a known gap in these copies; in checked studies unresolved V genes cover under half, and the rest lacks a known reason. Across this sample there are roughly 200,000 clones, with roughly 90% seen only once. The ten largest account for under 2% of the sample. The specimen comprised peripheral blood, sampled 28 days after the second AZD1222 dose. These receptors all come from an adult who received the AZD1222 COVID-19 vaccine.

The rearrangement links TRBV7-3 to TRBJ2-1; 9 bases map to TRBD2. This CDR3 spans 16 amino acids. Germline assignment: CDR1 SGHTA and CDR2 FQGTGA. Trimming at V came to 7 bases and at J to 7 bases, leaving 14 bases not matched to a gene. The CDR3 DNA reads as TGTGCCAGCACCTCAATGACTAGCGGCTACGGTAATGAGCAGTTCTTC. Translated, it gives CASTSMTSGYGNEQFF.

The rearrangement joins TRBV25-1 to TRBJ1-4; TRBD1 is a possible D gene (5 bases). V gave up 5 bases and J gave up 5 bases, with 12 bases separating them. This CDR3 is 14 amino acids long. Germline assignment: CDR1 MGHDK and CDR2 SYGVNS. The CDR3, as DNA: TGTGCCAGCAGTATCGGGGCCTCCAATGAAAAACTGTTTTTT. Amino acid sequence: CASSIGASNEKLFF. Drawing the rest from reference TRBV25-1 and TRBJ1-4, the complete variable domain is EADIYQTPRYLVIGTGKKITLECSQTMGHDKMYWYQQDPGMELHLIHYSYGVNSTEKGDLSSESTVSRIRTEHFPLTLESARPSHTSQYLCASSIGASNEKLFFGSGTQLSVL.

This clone was picked up one time. The J gene is TRBJ1-1, the V gene TRBV5-6; D might be TRBD1 (6 bases). Per germline, CDR1 SGHDT and CDR2 YYEEEE. Trimming stripped 0 bases from V and 11 bases from J, with 11 bases between. CDR3 length: 12 amino acids. The CDR3 region has the DNA TGTGCCAGCAGCTTGGATTCAGGGGTCGCTTTCTTT. Translated, it gives CASSLDSGVAFF. Variable domain in full (rest from reference TRBV5-6 and TRBJ1-1): DAGVTQSPTHLIKTRGQQVTLRCSPKSGHDTVSWYQQALGQGPQFIFQYYEEEERQRGNFPDRFSGHQFPNYSSELNVNALLLGDSALYLCASSLDSGVAFFGQGTRLTVV.

This sequence joins TRBV6-2 or TRBV6-3 and TRBJ1-6; D ambiguous. V was clipped by 6 bases and J by 7 bases, with 16 bases between them. CDR1 and CDR2 (germline): MNHEY, SVGEGT. CDR3 size: 15 residues. The CDR3: CASSRASIQNSPLHF. The CDR3 coding sequence is TGTGCCAGCAGCCGCGCTTCCATTCAAAATTCACCCCTCCACTTT.

The chain is built from TRBV10-3 and TRBJ2-7; TRBD1 agrees at 7 bases. The CDR3 is made up of 16 amino acids. Germline assignment: CDR1 ENHRY and CDR2 SYGVKD. With V trimmed by 0 bases and J by 2 bases, 7 bases remained unmatched. CDR3 nucleotide sequence: TGTGCCATCAGTGAGTCGAGGACAGGCCAGACCTACGAGCAGTACTTC. Translating it yields CAISESRTGQTYEQYF.

This rearrangement joins TRBV5-1 to TRBJ1-2; D unresolved. The CDR3 consists of 13 residues. Germline V lookup: CDR1 SGHRS, CDR2 YFSETQ. V lost 7 bases and J lost 0, with 10 bases in between. The CDR3 coding sequence is TGCGCCAGCGGTGCAGGAACTAACTATGGCTACACCTTC. Its protein product is CASGAGTNYGYTF. Together with reference TRBV5-1 and TRBJ1-2, the CDR3 gives the full variable domain: KAGVTQTPRYLIKTRGQQVTLSCSPISGHRSVSWYQQTPGQGLQFLFEYFSETQRNKGNFPGRFSGRQFSNSRSEMNVSTLELGDSALYLCASGAGTNYGYTFGSGTRLTVV.

The chain recombines TRBV24-1 with TRBJ2-2; the D gene is possibly TRBD2 (5 bases). CDR1 and CDR2 from the germline V gene are KGHDR and SFDVKD. The germline V and J ends were trimmed by 5 bases and 4 bases, with 7 bases remaining between them. The CDR3 contains 13 residues. For the CDR3, the DNA is TGTGCCACCAGTGCGGGGTCCACCGGGGAGCTGTTTTTT. Translated, it gives CATSAGSTGELFF.

The V and J genes are TRBV7-3 and TRBJ2-5; 11 nucleotides agree with TRBD2. The CDR3 consists of 18 residues. After removal of 2 bases from V and 1 base from J, the junction contained 9 bases not matched to a gene. CDR1 and CDR2 (germline): SGHTA, FQGTGA. The CDR3 coding sequence is TGTGCCAGCAGCTTAGCGTTCGGGGGGACTAGCGGCCAAGAGACCCAGTACTTC. Protein sequence: CASSLAFGGTSGQETQYF. Variable domain in full (rest from reference TRBV7-3 and TRBJ2-5): GAGVSQTPSNKVTEKGKYVELRCDPISGHTALYWYRQSLGQGPEFLIYFQGTGAADDSGLPNDRFFAVRPEGSVSTLKIQRTERGDSAVYLCASSLAFGGTSGQETQYFGPGTRLLVL.

This clone was recorded once. This sequence joins TRBV6-5 and TRBJ1-5; D remains unclear. CDR1 and CDR2 (germline): MNHEY, SVGAGI. V was clipped by 1 base and J by 7 bases, with 8 bases between them. The CDR3 covers 13 residues. CDR3 sequence reads: CASSYLSWQPQHF. The CDR3 DNA follows: TGTGCCAGCAGTTACTTGAGTTGGCAGCCCCAGCATTTT.

This clone was seen only once. This rearrangement joins TRBV10-3 to TRBJ2-7; TRBD1 agrees at 11 bases. With 3 bases clipped from V and 5 bases from J, the junction kept 6 bases outside the gene matches. Per germline, CDR1 ENHRY and CDR2 SYGVKD. The CDR3 length is 15 residues. Here the CDR3 reads CAISDGQGALNEQYF. CDR3 nucleotide sequence: TGTGCCATCAGTGACGGACAGGGGGCACTTAACGAGCAGTACTTC.

The rearrangement uses TRBV11-2 and TRBJ2-1; D is possibly TRBD2 (6 bases). Germline values: CDR1 SGHAT, CDR2 FQNNGV. This CDR3 is built from 12 residues. Deletions cut 11 bases from V and 5 bases from J, with 13 bases between. The chain's CDR3 is CACRRDHNEQFF. CDR3 nucleotide sequence: TGTGCCTGTCGGAGGGACCACAATGAGCAGTTCTTC.

This clone occurred once. The gene calls are TRBV12-3 or TRBV12-4 and TRBJ2-7, with unresolved D. V was cut by 6 bases and J by 5 bases, with 8 bases left in between. This CDR3 contains 11 residues. CDR3: CASRLKNEQYF. The DNA of the CDR3 is TGTGCCAGCAGATTAAAAAACGAGCAGTACTTC.

The rearrangement joins TRBV7-8 to TRBJ2-7; tentatively, D is TRBD1 or TRBD2 (5 bases each). Germline V gives CDR1 SGHVS, CDR2 FQNEAQ. Trimming took off 1 base at V and 6 bases at J, with 19 bases between the two ends. The CDR3 has 16 amino acids. The CDR3 DNA follows: TGTGCCAGCAGCTTAGGCGGCGTATCCACTAGGGGCGAGCAGTACTTC. Protein: CASSLGGVSTRGEQYF.

The V and J genes are TRBV13 and TRBJ1-4; D remains unclear. V was cut by 7 bases and J by 8 bases, with 11 bases left in between. The CDR3 extends over 12 amino acids. The germline CDR1 and CDR2 sequences are PRHDT and FYEKMQ (reference sequence). The CDR3 region is CASTLVGEKLFF. CDR3 DNA: TGTGCCAGCACCCTGGTGGGCGAAAAACTGTTTTTT.

The chain is built from TRBV21-1 and TRBJ2-2; the table's D call, TRBD1, was not checked against the DNA. TRBV21-1 is a pseudogene segment. The CDR3 runs to 17 residues. CDR3 sequence (DNA): TGTGCCAGCAGTACACAGGGGCGCTACGCGAACACCGGGGAGCTGTTTTTT. Translated, it gives CASSTQGRYANTGELFF.

This chain links TRBV10-3 with TRBJ2-7, with D possibly TRBD2 on 5 matching bases. Germline CDR1 is ENHRY and CDR2 is SYGVKD. CDR3 length equals 13 residues. Between the trimmed V and J ends, which lost 3 bases and 6 bases, there was a span of 12 bases. The DNA for the CDR3 is TGTGCCATCAGTGATAATAGAGGGAGCGAGCAGTACTTC. Its translation: CAISDNRGSEQYF.

The rearrangement joins TRBV19 to TRBJ1-2; 7 nucleotides line up with TRBD1. The V gene's germline CDR1 is LNHDA and CDR2 SQIVND (reference sequence). Trimming took 6 bases from V and 2 from J; bases not matched to a gene: 3. The CDR3 has 13 amino acids. The CDR3 DNA is TGTGCCAGTAGCCGGGACAGCAACTATGGCTACACCTTC. The encoded protein is CASSRDSNYGYTF. The full variable domain, in which reference TRBV19 and TRBJ1-2 provide the parts outside the CDR3, is DGGITQSPKYLFRKEGQNVTLSCEQNLNHDAMYWYRQDPGQGLRLIYYSQIVNDFQKGDIAEGYSVSREKKESFPLTVTSAQKNPTAFYLCASSRDSNYGYTFGSGTRLTVV.

The rearrangement joins TRBV13 to TRBJ1-6, with 8 bases aligning to TRBD1. V gave up 4 bases and J gave up 0 bases; unmatched junction bases: 8. CDR3 length equals 18 residues. Germline assignment: CDR1 PRHDT and CDR2 FYEKMQ (reference sequence). The CDR3 DNA reads TGTGCCAGCAGCTCTAGACAGGGGATGAGCTCCTATAATTCACCCCTCCACTTT. This encodes CASSSRQGMSSYNSPLHF.

This clone was seen a few times. The chain employs TRBV18 and TRBJ2-7, with 7 bases fitting TRBD1. The CDR3 is made up of 14 amino acids. V was clipped by 2 bases and J by 4 bases; unmatched bases: 5. CDR1 is KGHSH and CDR2 is LQKENI in the germline V gene. CDR3: CASSPERGQYEQYF. The CDR3 DNA is TGTGCCAGCTCACCAGAAAGGGGGCAGTACGAGCAGTACTTC.

This sequence joins TRBV6-1 and TRBJ1-3; the match to TRBD1 covers 10 bases. Germline CDR1 is MNHNS and CDR2 is SASEGT. CDR3 length equals 19 residues. Losses at the gene ends were 4 bases for V and 4 bases for J; bases not matched to a gene: 16. CDR3 in DNA: TGTGCCAGCAGTGTAACCCCGGGACAGGGGTCCTCTTCCGGAAACACCATATATTTT. Protein sequence: CASSVTPGQGSSSGNTIYF.

This clone was picked up one time. This chain connects TRBV19 to TRBJ2-7, with TRBD1 matching over 9 bases. This CDR3 spans 15 amino acids. The V segment lost 4 bases and the J segment 4 bases; nucleotides outside the gene matches: 8. Germline loops: CDR1 LNHDA, CDR2 SQIVND (reference sequence). The CDR3, as DNA: TGTGCCAGTAGTAACCGGGACAGGGCTGGATACGAGCAGTACTTC. Its protein product is CASSNRDRAGYEQYF.